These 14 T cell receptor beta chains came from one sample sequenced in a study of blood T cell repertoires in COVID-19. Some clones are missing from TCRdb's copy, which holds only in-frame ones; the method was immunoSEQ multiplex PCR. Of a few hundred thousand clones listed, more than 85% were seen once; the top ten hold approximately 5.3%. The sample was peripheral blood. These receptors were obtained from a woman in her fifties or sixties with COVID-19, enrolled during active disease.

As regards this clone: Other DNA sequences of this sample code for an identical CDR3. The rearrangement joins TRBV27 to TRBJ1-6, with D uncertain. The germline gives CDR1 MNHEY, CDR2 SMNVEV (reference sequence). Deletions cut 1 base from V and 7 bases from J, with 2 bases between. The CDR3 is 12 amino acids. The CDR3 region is CASSLLNSPLHF. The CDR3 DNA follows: TGTGCCAGCAGTTTATTAAATTCACCCCTCCACTTT.

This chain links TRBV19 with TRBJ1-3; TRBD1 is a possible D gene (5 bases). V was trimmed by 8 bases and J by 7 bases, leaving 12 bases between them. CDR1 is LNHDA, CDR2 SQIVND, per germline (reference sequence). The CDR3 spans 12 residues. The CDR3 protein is CASGTIGNTIYF. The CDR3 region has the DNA TGTGCCAGTGGGACTATTGGGAACACCATATATTTT.

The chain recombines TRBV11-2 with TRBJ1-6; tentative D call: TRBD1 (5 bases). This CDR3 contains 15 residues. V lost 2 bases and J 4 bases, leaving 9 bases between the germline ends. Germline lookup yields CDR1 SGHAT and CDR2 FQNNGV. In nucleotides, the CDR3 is TGTGCCAGCAGCTTAACAGGCCAATATAATTCACCCCTCCACTTT. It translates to CASSLTGQYNSPLHF.

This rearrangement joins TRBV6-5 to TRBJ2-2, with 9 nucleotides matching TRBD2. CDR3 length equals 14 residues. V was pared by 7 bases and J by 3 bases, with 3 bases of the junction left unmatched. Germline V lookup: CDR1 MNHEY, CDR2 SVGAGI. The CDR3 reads CASTTSGYTGELFF. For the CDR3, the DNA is TGTGCCAGCACGACTAGCGGCTACACCGGGGAGCTGTTTTTT.

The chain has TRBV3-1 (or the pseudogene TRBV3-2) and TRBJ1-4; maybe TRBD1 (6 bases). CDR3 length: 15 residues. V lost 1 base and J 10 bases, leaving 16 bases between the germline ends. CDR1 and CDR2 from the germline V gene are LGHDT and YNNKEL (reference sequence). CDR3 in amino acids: CASSQGQDLNRKLFF. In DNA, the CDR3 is TGTGCCAGCAGCCAAGGACAGGATTTGAATCGAAAACTGTTTTTT.

CDR3 region: CASSRDFKETQYF. The CDR3 DNA reads as TGTGCCAGCAGCCGGGACTTTAAAGAGACCCAGTACTTC. The V call is TRBV7-2, the J call TRBJ2-5; D perhaps matches TRBD2 (6 bases). CDR1 and CDR2 from the germline V gene are SGHTA and FQGNSA. Trimming removed 5 bases at V and 3 bases at J, with 10 bases between. This CDR3 spans 13 amino acids.

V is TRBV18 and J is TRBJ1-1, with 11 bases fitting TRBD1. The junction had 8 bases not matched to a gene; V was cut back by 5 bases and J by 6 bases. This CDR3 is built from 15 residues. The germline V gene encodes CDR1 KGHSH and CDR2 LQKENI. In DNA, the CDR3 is TGTGCCAGCTCAGCAGGACAGGGGGCGCGGGCTGAAGCTTTCTTT. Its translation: CASSAGQGARAEAFF.

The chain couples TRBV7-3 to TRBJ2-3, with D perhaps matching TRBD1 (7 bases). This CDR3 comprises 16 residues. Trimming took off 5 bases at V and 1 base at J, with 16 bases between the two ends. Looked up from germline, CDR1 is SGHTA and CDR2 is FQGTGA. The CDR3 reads CASSQGGQWGTDTQYF. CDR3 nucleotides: TGTGCCAGCAGCCAGGGGGGCCAGTGGGGCACAGATACGCAGTATTTT. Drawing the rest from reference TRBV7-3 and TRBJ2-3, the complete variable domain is GAGVSQTPSNKVTEKGKYVELRCDPISGHTALYWYRQSLGQGPEFLIYFQGTGAADDSGLPNDRFFAVRPEGSVSTLKIQRTERGDSAVYLCASSQGGQWGTDTQYFGPGTRLTVL.

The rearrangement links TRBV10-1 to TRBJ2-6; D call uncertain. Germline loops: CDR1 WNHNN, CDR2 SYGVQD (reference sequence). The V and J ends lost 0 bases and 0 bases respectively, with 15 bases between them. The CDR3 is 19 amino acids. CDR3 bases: TGCGCCAGCAGTGAGTCGACAACAGCTAAGAGCTCTGGGGCCAACGTCCTGACTTTC. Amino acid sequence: CASSESTTAKSSGANVLTF.

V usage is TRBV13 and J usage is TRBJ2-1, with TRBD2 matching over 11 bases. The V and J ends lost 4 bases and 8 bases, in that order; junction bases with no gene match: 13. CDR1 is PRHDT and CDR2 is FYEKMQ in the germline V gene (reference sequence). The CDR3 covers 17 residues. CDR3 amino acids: CASSSSSSGRASHEQFF. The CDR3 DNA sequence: TGTGCCAGCAGCTCCTCTAGTAGCGGGAGGGCCTCCCATGAGCAGTTCTTC.

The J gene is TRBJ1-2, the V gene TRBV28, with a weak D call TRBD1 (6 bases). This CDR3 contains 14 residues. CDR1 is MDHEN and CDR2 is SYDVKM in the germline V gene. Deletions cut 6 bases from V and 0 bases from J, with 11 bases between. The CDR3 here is CASSPGGPNYGYTF. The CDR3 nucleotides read TGTGCCAGCAGCCCGGGGGGGCCTAACTATGGCTACACCTTC.

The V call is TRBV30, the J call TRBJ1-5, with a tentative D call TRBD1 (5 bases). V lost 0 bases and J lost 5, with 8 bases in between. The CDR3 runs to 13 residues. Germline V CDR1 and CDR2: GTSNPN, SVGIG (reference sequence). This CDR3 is CAWSVGLDQPQHF. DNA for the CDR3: TGTGCCTGGAGTGTGGGGCTCGATCAGCCCCAGCATTTT.

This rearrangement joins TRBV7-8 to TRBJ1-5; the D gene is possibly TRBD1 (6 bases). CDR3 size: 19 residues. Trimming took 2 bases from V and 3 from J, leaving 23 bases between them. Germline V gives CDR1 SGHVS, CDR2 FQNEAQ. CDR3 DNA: TGTGCCAGCAGCTTAAGCTCTGGTCGTGGGCAGGGGAACAATCAGCCCCAGCATTTT. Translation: CASSLSSGRGQGNNQPQHF.

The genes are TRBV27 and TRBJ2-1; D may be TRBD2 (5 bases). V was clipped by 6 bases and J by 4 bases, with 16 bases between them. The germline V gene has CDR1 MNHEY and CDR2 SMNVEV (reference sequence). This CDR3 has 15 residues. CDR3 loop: CASRILSGRYNEQFF. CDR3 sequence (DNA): TGTGCCAGCAGAATTTTAAGCGGAAGGTACAATGAGCAGTTCTTC.